This T cell receptor (beta chain) originates from a study of shared clonotypes between healthy human individuals. As regards this clone: Its target is unknown.

Genomic DNA belonging to each subset was distributed in equal measure over several immunoSEQ plates. Per the original data handling: ImmunoSEQ gave junction-only sequences without quality scores, so filtering differed. The method was immunoSEQ multiplex PCR; TCRdb's version includes in-frame clones alone and lacks a portion of them. V and J calls plus clone size are reproduced from that table; the DNA served to infer D and trimming. Of 300,000 to 400,000 clones listed, around two thirds are singletons. Study results and caveats: Only a few donors were included, so the genetic and exposure-history diversity represented was limited.

Trimming stripped 3 bases from V and 0 bases from J, with 9 bases between. This CDR3 contains 14 residues. Germline CDR1 and CDR2: SGHAT and FQNNGV. The sequence was collected from a man under 40 in good health. The sequenced material came from memory CD4+ T cells sorted from blood. Noted subset: CD45RA-negative fraction. The rearrangement links TRBV11-2 to TRBJ2-7; D gene unclear. The CDR3 DNA reads TGTGCCAGCAGCTTTGATCCATCCTCCTACGAGCAGTACTTC. Encoded protein: CASSFDPSSYEQYF.